Described below is a single T cell receptor (beta chain) sequence and its context. This clonotype has at least ten counts. The antigen it binds to is not known. No qualities accompany the bases; no much larger clone lies one base away. The record originates from a study of response to subunit inactivated influenza vaccine (dated by TCRdb to the late 2010s). For the wider study: Deep quantitative profiling of the T cell receptor repertoire was used in the study to follow responses to a trivalent subunit inactivated influenza vaccine. The investigation overall reported the following: The authors proposed that each seasonal influenza vaccination may bring in only a limited number of new T cells.

V is reduced by 6 bases and J by 8 bases, leaving a spacing of 14 bases between them. Including cysteine and phenylalanine, the CDR3 has 14 amino acids. This entry keeps only the CDR3 DNA: 42 bases, framed from base 1. Libraries were built with RT-PCR. The listed sequencing device is Illumina HiSeq 2500. The raw public data were reprocessed by TCRdb itself: fastp quality trimming at Q25, MiXCR clonotype calling, in-frame beta chains only. Entries are consolidated by CDR3 protein sequence, retaining the most common genes and DNA. Recorded for this sample are roughly 710,000 distinct CDR3 sequences; less than 15% of them occurred a single time. 6.5% to 8% of the sample rests with the top ten.

The chain was built from TRBV12-3 or TRBV12-4 and TRBJ1-6; 6 matching bases give a weak D call of TRBD1. The sequence derives from a man in his fifties who received an inactivated influenza vaccine. Donor details come from another sample of the same person, matched by shared clones. The sequencing here drew on PBMCs from blood, taken around 14 days before vaccination. In nucleotides, the sequence is TGTGCCAGCAGGAAGGACAGCAGTTATTCACCCCTCCACTTT. The resulting protein is CASRKDSSYSPLHF.